This TCR beta chain was recorded in a study of blood T cell repertoires in COVID-19. All enrollees were roughly 18 to 95 years old and from approximately 25 US areas. Recovered Cohort 3 donors showed two negative PCRs, clearance, or symptom resolution. Data came from immunoSEQ multiplex PCR; TCRdb stores just in-frame clones and leaves some out. Among around 170,000 clones, roughly 87% were seen once, and the ten largest hold 6% to 7.5%. The V segment lost 2 bases and the J segment 5 bases; nucleotides outside the gene matches: 8. The germline CDR1 and CDR2 sequences are GTSNPN and SVGIG (reference sequence). The CDR3 length is 15 residues.

The sequence came from a woman in her 50s who had recovered from COVID-19. The specimen sequenced was PBMCs or T cells enriched from blood (not recorded which). The chain recombines TRBV30 with TRBJ1-5, with 8 bases identical to TRBD1. CDR3 in DNA: TGTGCCTGGAGTAATTCTGCAGGGGGCTATCAGCCCCAGCATTTT. This sequence encodes CAWSNSAGGYQPQHF.